The rows below give T cell receptor beta chains drawn from one sample of a study of post-analysis software for immune sequencing data. TCRdb fed the PCR reads into MiXCR, producing one record per CDR3 protein. This sample has roughly 570,000 distinct CDR3 sequences, with 30% to 40% found just once. Specimen: blood. These receptors were taken from a girl aged 2-17 years with multiple sclerosis. Both conserved end residues are part of each CDR3. Each record gives: CDR3 DNA, CDR3 protein, D gene, clone size, J gene, V gene, CDR3 length. D genes are given only for firm matches. Size values are once, few and many counts, or a class for expanded clones, and some rows have none.

cdr3_nt: TGTGCCAGCAGAGTGGCGGGGGCCGCCTACAATGAGCAGTTCTTC; cdr3_aa: CASRVAGAAYNEQFF; d_call: NA; clone_size: NA; j_call: TRBJ2-1; v_call: TRBV6-1; cdr3_length: 15
cdr3_nt: TGTGCCAGCAGCTATCAAGGAGGCAGAGGCTACACCTTC; cdr3_aa: CASSYQGGRGYTF; d_call: NA; clone_size: once; j_call: TRBJ1-2; v_call: TRBV5-6; cdr3_length: 13
cdr3_nt: TGTGCCAGCAGTCCCAACCCGACACCCTGGTACTATGGCTACACCTTC; cdr3_aa: CASSPNPTPWYYGYTF; d_call: NA; clone_size: NA; j_call: TRBJ1-2; v_call: TRBV12-3/TRBV12-4; cdr3_length: 16
cdr3_nt: TGTGCCAGCAGTTTATGGCGCACATCCCACAATGAGCAGTTCTTC; cdr3_aa: CASSLWRTSHNEQFF; d_call: NA; clone_size: NA; j_call: TRBJ2-1; v_call: TRBV28; cdr3_length: 15
cdr3_nt: TGTGCCAGCAGCCTAACAGGAGAGCAGTTCTTC; cdr3_aa: CASSLTGEQFF; d_call: NA; clone_size: NA; j_call: TRBJ2-1; v_call: TRBV5-5; cdr3_length: 11
cdr3_nt: TGCAGCGTTGGGTCAGCCCGTGGATACGAGCAGTACTTC; cdr3_aa: CSVGSARGYEQYF; d_call: NA; clone_size: few; j_call: TRBJ2-7; v_call: TRBV29-1; cdr3_length: 13
cdr3_nt: TGTGCCAGCAGCCGAGGACGGACAGCCCAAGAGACCCAGTACTTC; cdr3_aa: CASSRGRTAQETQYF; d_call: NA; clone_size: NA; j_call: TRBJ2-5; v_call: TRBV7-7; cdr3_length: 15
cdr3_nt: TGTGCCAGCAGTTACTCGGGGGGAGGGACCTACAATGAGCAGTTCTTC; cdr3_aa: CASSYSGGGTYNEQFF; d_call: TRBD2; clone_size: many; j_call: TRBJ2-1; v_call: TRBV6-5; cdr3_length: 16
cdr3_nt: TGCAGTGCTAGATCCTTCTCGAGGGAGACCCAGTACTTC; cdr3_aa: CSARSFSRETQYF; d_call: NA; clone_size: NA; j_call: TRBJ2-5; v_call: TRBV20-1; cdr3_length: 13
cdr3_nt: TGTGCCACCAGCAGAGATCCCAGGGATAGAGCCAAAAACATTCAGTACTTC; cdr3_aa: CATSRDPRDRAKNIQYF; d_call: NA; clone_size: many; j_call: TRBJ2-4; v_call: TRBV15; cdr3_length: 17
cdr3_nt: TGCAGTGCTGGTCAGCCGAACACTGAAGCTTTCTTT; cdr3_aa: CSAGQPNTEAFF; d_call: NA; clone_size: NA; j_call: TRBJ1-1; v_call: TRBV20-1; cdr3_length: 12
cdr3_nt: TGTGCCAGCAGCTGGCAGGGATTGGAGCAGTACTTC; cdr3_aa: CASSWQGLEQYF; d_call: NA; clone_size: few; j_call: TRBJ2-5; v_call: TRBV7-2; cdr3_length: 12
cdr3_nt: TGTGCCAGCAGTTTAGCGGGGGGGCCCGGGGAGCTGTTTTTT; cdr3_aa: CASSLAGGPGELFF; d_call: TRBD2; clone_size: NA; j_call: TRBJ2-2; v_call: TRBV7-3; cdr3_length: 14
cdr3_nt: TGCAGTGCTAGATGGGCAGGGGCTCTTAGCAATCAGCCCCAGCATTTT; cdr3_aa: CSARWAGALSNQPQHF; d_call: NA; clone_size: few; j_call: TRBJ1-5; v_call: TRBV20-1; cdr3_length: 16
cdr3_nt: TGTGCCAGCAGTATTACAGGGATAGCTAATGAAAAACTGTTTTTT; cdr3_aa: CASSITGIANEKLFF; d_call: NA; clone_size: few; j_call: TRBJ1-4; v_call: TRBV12-3/TRBV12-4; cdr3_length: 15
cdr3_nt: TGTGCCATCAGTGTCCAGACCAACACTGAAGCTTTCTTT; cdr3_aa: CAISVQTNTEAFF; d_call: NA; clone_size: NA; j_call: TRBJ1-1; v_call: TRBV10-3; cdr3_length: 13
cdr3_nt: TGTGCCAGCAGCTGGGACAGGGGGCGCGGGGAGCAGTACTTC; cdr3_aa: CASSWDRGRGEQYF; d_call: TRBD1; clone_size: NA; j_call: TRBJ2-7; v_call: TRBV5-6; cdr3_length: 14
cdr3_nt: NA; cdr3_aa: CASSTSYQETQYF; d_call: NA; clone_size: NA; j_call: TRBJ2-5; v_call: TRBV27; cdr3_length: 13
cdr3_nt: TGTGCCAGTAGTGGATCAGGGAATCAAGAGACCCAGTACTTC; cdr3_aa: CASSGSGNQETQYF; d_call: NA; clone_size: NA; j_call: TRBJ2-5; v_call: TRBV19; cdr3_length: 14
cdr3_nt: TGTGCCAGCACCCAGACTAGCGGGGGGGCTAGTTATACGCAGTATTTT; cdr3_aa: CASTQTSGGASYTQYF; d_call: TRBD2; clone_size: NA; j_call: TRBJ2-3; v_call: TRBV27; cdr3_length: 16
cdr3_nt: TGTGCCAGCAGCCAGGGCGGGGGGTCTGCAGATACGCAGTATTTT; cdr3_aa: CASSQGGGSADTQYF; d_call: TRBD2; clone_size: NA; j_call: TRBJ2-3; v_call: TRBV5-4; cdr3_length: 15
cdr3_nt: TGCAGTGCTAAACCGACAGGGTCTAACTATGGCTACACCTTC; cdr3_aa: CSAKPTGSNYGYTF; d_call: TRBD1; clone_size: many; j_call: TRBJ1-2; v_call: TRBV20-1; cdr3_length: 14
cdr3_nt: TGTGCCAGCAGCTTCCAGGCGGAAACTGAAGCTTTCTTT; cdr3_aa: CASSFQAETEAFF; d_call: NA; clone_size: few; j_call: TRBJ1-1; v_call: TRBV7-9; cdr3_length: 13
cdr3_nt: TGTGCCACCTCTACCGGGGGGAATGTCAATGAGCAGTTCTTC; cdr3_aa: CATSTGGNVNEQFF; d_call: TRBD2; clone_size: NA; j_call: TRBJ2-1; v_call: TRBV6-5; cdr3_length: 14
cdr3_nt: TGTGCCAGCAGTTCCGACACGTGGGGACTAGCGGAGACCACAGATACGCAGTATTTT; cdr3_aa: CASSSDTWGLAETTDTQYF; d_call: TRBD2; clone_size: NA; j_call: TRBJ2-3; v_call: TRBV6-5; cdr3_length: 19
cdr3_nt: TGTGCCAGCAGCGTTTCTCAGGGGAGGGAGACCCAGTACTTC; cdr3_aa: CASSVSQGRETQYF; d_call: NA; clone_size: NA; j_call: TRBJ2-5; v_call: TRBV9; cdr3_length: 14
cdr3_nt: TGCGCCAGCAGCTTGATGCCAGGGGGCGGAGAGACCCAGTACTTC; cdr3_aa: CASSLMPGGGETQYF; d_call: TRBD1; clone_size: few; j_call: TRBJ2-5; v_call: TRBV5-1; cdr3_length: 15
cdr3_nt: TGTGCCAGCAGCTCCTGGGACGAGCAGTACTTC; cdr3_aa: CASSSWDEQYF; d_call: NA; clone_size: NA; j_call: TRBJ2-7; v_call: TRBV5-5; cdr3_length: 11
cdr3_nt: TGTGCCAGCAGTACCCCGGACAGGGGTCGGGCCCAGTACTTC; cdr3_aa: CASSTPDRGRAQYF; d_call: TRBD1; clone_size: few; j_call: TRBJ2-5; v_call: TRBV6-6; cdr3_length: 14
cdr3_nt: TGTGCCAGCAGCTACGGGGTGGGGACAGGGGCGGAGCAGTACTTC; cdr3_aa: CASSYGVGTGAEQYF; d_call: TRBD1; clone_size: few; j_call: TRBJ2-7; v_call: TRBV6-5; cdr3_length: 15
cdr3_nt: TGTGCCAGCAGTGAAGCCCCTCTGTTCTTC; cdr3_aa: CASSEAPLFF; d_call: NA; clone_size: few; j_call: TRBJ2-1; v_call: TRBV2; cdr3_length: 10
cdr3_nt: TGTGCCAGCAGCTTAGTACGGTACAATGAGCAGTTCTTC; cdr3_aa: CASSLVRYNEQFF; d_call: NA; clone_size: many; j_call: TRBJ2-1; v_call: TRBV7-2; cdr3_length: 13
cdr3_nt: TGCAGTGCCAGACGGGGGGTATATGAGCAGTTCTTC; cdr3_aa: CSARRGVYEQFF; d_call: TRBD2; clone_size: NA; j_call: TRBJ2-1; v_call: TRBV20-1; cdr3_length: 12
cdr3_nt: TGTGCCAGCAGCTTAGTTTCAGGGACCTACGAGCAGTACTTC; cdr3_aa: CASSLVSGTYEQYF; d_call: NA; clone_size: few; j_call: TRBJ2-7; v_call: TRBV7-9; cdr3_length: 14
cdr3_nt: TGTGCCAGCAGCTTAGCTCCGGGCGCCCTGGCTGAGCAGTTCTTC; cdr3_aa: CASSLAPGALAEQFF; d_call: NA; clone_size: NA; j_call: TRBJ2-1; v_call: TRBV7-2; cdr3_length: 15
cdr3_nt: TGCAGTGCGGGGGGGGAGAACTATGGCCACACCTTC; cdr3_aa: CSAGGENYGHTF; d_call: NA; clone_size: NA; j_call: TRBJ1-2; v_call: TRBV20-1; cdr3_length: 12
cdr3_nt: TGTGCCAGCTCACCTATCCCGGCCGGGACAACCTACGAGCAGTACTTC; cdr3_aa: CASSPIPAGTTYEQYF; d_call: NA; clone_size: NA; j_call: TRBJ2-7; v_call: TRBV18; cdr3_length: 16
cdr3_nt: TGCGCCAGCAGCTCGGGGGACAGCAATCTCTCTGGGGCCAACGTCCTGACTTTC; cdr3_aa: CASSSGDSNLSGANVLTF; d_call: NA; clone_size: NA; j_call: TRBJ2-6; v_call: TRBV5-1; cdr3_length: 18
cdr3_nt: TGCAGTGCTAGAAAGGGGCAGGGAGCCTACGAGCAGTACTTC; cdr3_aa: CSARKGQGAYEQYF; d_call: NA; clone_size: NA; j_call: TRBJ2-7; v_call: TRBV20-1; cdr3_length: 14
cdr3_nt: TGTGCCAGCAGCGTAGCCTCGGGGGCTAACTATGGCTACACCTTC; cdr3_aa: CASSVASGANYGYTF; d_call: NA; clone_size: few; j_call: TRBJ1-2; v_call: TRBV9; cdr3_length: 15
cdr3_nt: TGCAGTGCTAGGGTACAGAATTTGAACACCGGGGAGCTGTTTTTT; cdr3_aa: CSARVQNLNTGELFF; d_call: NA; clone_size: few; j_call: TRBJ2-2; v_call: TRBV20-1; cdr3_length: 15
cdr3_nt: TGTGCCAGCAGCGACTCCTCCGGGACTAGCGGGGTCGGGGAGCAGTTCTTC; cdr3_aa: CASSDSSGTSGVGEQFF; d_call: TRBD2; clone_size: few; j_call: TRBJ2-1; v_call: TRBV9; cdr3_length: 17
cdr3_nt: TGTGCCAGCAGCTCTAACCGTCCGGACGGCTTGAACACTGAAGCTTTCTTT; cdr3_aa: CASSSNRPDGLNTEAFF; d_call: NA; clone_size: NA; j_call: TRBJ1-1; v_call: TRBV7-8; cdr3_length: 17
cdr3_nt: TGTGCCACCCGGCGGGACAGGTTAAAAGAGACCCAGTACTTC; cdr3_aa: CATRRDRLKETQYF; d_call: TRBD1; clone_size: NA; j_call: TRBJ2-5; v_call: TRBV12-3/TRBV12-4; cdr3_length: 14
cdr3_nt: TGCGCCAGCAGCCGGGGACAGGGGTTTCCCCGGGACACTGAAGCTTTCTTT; cdr3_aa: CASSRGQGFPRDTEAFF; d_call: TRBD1; clone_size: NA; j_call: TRBJ1-1; v_call: TRBV5-1; cdr3_length: 17
cdr3_nt: TGCAGTGCTCGAGACAGGGGGCGCACAGAGCAGCCCCAGCATTTT; cdr3_aa: CSARDRGRTEQPQHF; d_call: TRBD1; clone_size: few; j_call: TRBJ1-5; v_call: TRBV20-1; cdr3_length: 15
cdr3_nt: TGCGCCAGCGCTGGACCTGCCTCTGGGGCCAACGTCCTGACTTTC; cdr3_aa: CASAGPASGANVLTF; d_call: NA; clone_size: NA; j_call: TRBJ2-6; v_call: TRBV5-1; cdr3_length: 15
cdr3_nt: TGTGCCAGCAGCGTAGCCCCGGACCGCGCAGAGGAAAATTCACCCCTCCACTTT; cdr3_aa: CASSVAPDRAEENSPLHF; d_call: NA; clone_size: few; j_call: TRBJ1-6; v_call: TRBV9; cdr3_length: 18
cdr3_nt: TGCAGTGCTAGATACGGACTGCCCTATGGCTACACCTTC; cdr3_aa: CSARYGLPYGYTF; d_call: NA; clone_size: NA; j_call: TRBJ1-2; v_call: TRBV20-1; cdr3_length: 13
cdr3_nt: TGTGCCAGCACGCTACAGAACACTGAAGCTTTCTTT; cdr3_aa: CASTLQNTEAFF; d_call: NA; clone_size: NA; j_call: TRBJ1-1; v_call: TRBV6-6; cdr3_length: 12
cdr3_nt: TGTGCCAGCAGTTTAAGGCGGGACAGGGAGGATCAGCCCCAGCATTTT; cdr3_aa: CASSLRRDREDQPQHF; d_call: TRBD1; clone_size: NA; j_call: TRBJ1-5; v_call: TRBV27; cdr3_length: 16
cdr3_nt: TGCGCCAGCAGCTTCGGGTACTCCTACGAGCAGTACTTC; cdr3_aa: CASSFGYSYEQYF; d_call: NA; clone_size: NA; j_call: TRBJ2-7; v_call: TRBV5-1; cdr3_length: 13